This TCR beta chain was recovered during a study of blood T cell repertoires in COVID-19. The CDR3 extends over 15 amino acids. CDR1 LGHNT and CDR2 FRNRAP come from the germline V gene. V gave up 1 base and J gave up 3 bases; unmatched junction bases: 4. Generated by immunoSEQ multiplex PCR, the TCRdb table keeps only in-frame clones and is missing some. The sample lists 95,000 to 130,000 clones; less than 85% were seen once. Sequencing input: peripheral blood. The rearrangement links TRBV12-5 to TRBJ2-3; TRBD2 matches 7 bases. This sequence originates from a man under 40 with acute or convalescent COVID-19. The CDR3 is CASGLATLATDTQYF. The CDR3 DNA reads TGTGCTAGTGGTTTGGCCACACTAGCGACAGATACGCAGTATTTT.